These 23 T cell receptor beta chains were all obtained from the same sample, sequenced in a study of CD8+CD57+ T cells in acquired aplastic anemia. Genomic DNA provided the template from which TCR beta VDJ and CDR3 profiles were obtained. TCRdb re-derived calls from the reads in MiXCR, one entry per CDR3 protein. Among 160,000 or so distinct CDR3 sequences, less than 50% were seen once, and the ten largest hold 3.2%. Patients chosen for sequencing had CD8+CD57+ cells that had expanded, as shown by flow cytometry. Sequenced: sorted CD4+, CD8+, or CD8+CD57+ T cells (not recorded which) from PBMCs. These TCRs come from a human donor with aplastic anemia.

This clonotype has at least ten counts. The chain has TRBV7-9 and TRBJ2-5, with unresolved D. This CDR3 is built from 13 residues. Trimming shortened V by 5 bases and J by 3 bases, and 10 bases separated the two germline ends. Per the germline V gene, CDR1 is SEHNR and CDR2 is FQNEAQ (reference sequence). CDR3 region: CASSADGKETQYF. For the CDR3, the DNA is TGTGCCAGCAGCGCGGACGGAAAAGAGACCCAGTACTTC.

Ten or more counts support this clonotype. This chain links TRBV4-2 with TRBJ2-1; tentatively, D is TRBD1 (6 bases). Germline-derived CDR1 and CDR2 are LGHNA and YNFKEQ. V was cut by 2 bases and J by 4 bases, with 15 bases left in between. The CDR3 extends over 16 amino acids. The CDR3 region has the DNA TGTGCCAGCAGCCAAATCGCCGGGACACCTTACAATGAGCAGTTCTTC. This gives the protein CASSQIAGTPYNEQFF.

A word on this clonotype: With a much larger clone just one base away, this may be a read error. The V and J genes are TRBV5-1 and TRBJ2-4; D possibly uses TRBD1 or TRBD2 (6 bases each). The CDR3 spans 15 residues. From germline, CDR1 is SGHRS and CDR2 YFSETQ. The V gene lost 1 base and the J gene lost 13 bases, with 21 bases spanning the gap. CDR3: CASSLRGESYNEQYF. The DNA for the CDR3 is TGCGCCAGCAGCTTGAGGGGGGAAAGTTACAATGAGCAGTACTTC.

The V gene is TRBV25-1, the J gene TRBJ1-6; tentative D call: TRBD1 (5 bases). Trimming removed 6 bases from V and 0 bases from J, with 18 bases in between. Per germline, CDR1 MGHDK and CDR2 SYGVNS. The CDR3 spans 18 residues. The CDR3 reads CASRQTGTASSYNSPLHF. DNA of the CDR3: TGTGCCAGCAGACAGACCGGGACGGCAAGCTCCTATAATTCACCCCTCCACTTT.

The chain joins TRBV4-2 to TRBJ1-2, with unresolved D. V was pared by 0 bases and J by 5 bases, with 13 bases between. This CDR3 region has 15 residues. Germline V CDR1 and CDR2: LGHNA, YNFKEQ. This chain's CDR3 is CASSQDIRGGYGYTF. In DNA, the CDR3 is TGTGCCAGCAGCCAAGATATCCGGGGAGGATATGGCTACACCTTC.

This clonotype was recorded a few times. V is TRBV27 and J is TRBJ1-4; D gene ambiguous. Trimming took 6 bases from V and 3 from J, leaving 8 bases between them. The length of the CDR3 is 13 residues. Germline CDR1 MNHEY, CDR2 SMNVEV (reference sequence). CDR3 protein: CASRNRPNEKLFF. As DNA, the CDR3 is TGTGCCAGCAGGAACAGACCTAATGAAAAACTGTTTTTT.

The chain joins TRBV2 to TRBJ1-2; D remains unclear. This CDR3 is 14 amino acids long. Deletions cut 1 base from V and 2 bases from J, with 8 bases between. Per germline, CDR1 SNHLY and CDR2 FYNNEI. The CDR3 loop reads CASSEGARNYGYTF. The DNA of the CDR3 is TGTGCCAGCAGTGAAGGGGCAAGGAACTATGGCTACACCTTC.

This clonotype has a count of ten or more. The rearrangement uses TRBV18 and TRBJ2-7; no clear D. The CDR3 is made up of 12 amino acids. V lost 5 bases to trimming and J lost 3 bases, with 8 bases between them. Germline V gene lookup returns CDR1 KGHSH and CDR2 LQKENI. CDR3 nucleotide sequence: TGTGCCAGCTCAGCGACTGGCTACGAGCAGTACTTC. Translating it yields CASSATGYEQYF.

The chain has TRBV25-1 and TRBJ2-7, with a weak D call TRBD1 (5 bases). Germline V gene lookup returns CDR1 MGHDK and CDR2 SYGVNS. This CDR3 is built from 12 residues. The germline V and J ends were trimmed by 5 bases and 2 bases, with 7 bases remaining between them. The CDR3 nucleotides are TGTGCCAGCAGTTCACAGGCCTACGAGCAGTACTTC. Its translation: CASSSQAYEQYF.

The genes are TRBV19 and TRBJ1-3, with D unresolved. This CDR3 is built from 16 residues. Per the germline V gene, CDR1 is LNHDA and CDR2 is SQIVND (reference sequence). Trimming stripped 4 bases from V and 0 bases from J, with 13 bases between. This CDR3 reads CASSTPGLNSGNTIYF. The CDR3 bases are TGTGCCAGTAGTACCCCGGGCTTAAACTCTGGAAACACCATATATTTT.

Comment on this clonotype: One base away lies a much larger clone, so this may be a sequencing read error. J is TRBJ1-6 and V is TRBV12-3 or TRBV12-4; 8 bases align to TRBD1. The CDR3 extends over 15 amino acids. The J segment lost 2 bases and the V segment lost 3 bases, leaving 0 bases of the junction unmatched. The CDR3 DNA reads TGTGCCAGCAGTTTGGACAGGGCCTATAATTCACCCCTCCACTTT. Its translation is CASSLDRAYNSPLHF.

This clonotype appeared many times. This sequence joins TRBV10-3 and TRBJ2-1; no reliable D call. The CDR3 is 14 amino acids. Germline CDR1 reads ENHRY; CDR2 reads SYGVKD. Trimming left V 11 bases short and J 2 bases short, with 16 bases between. CDR3 DNA: TGTGCCGCAAAGGGCGCCGGAACCTACAATGAGCAGTTCTTC. Its translation is CAAKGAGTYNEQFF.

There are a few counts of this clonotype. The gene calls are TRBV20-1 and TRBJ2-7; 8 bases are a match to TRBD2. Germline values: CDR1 DFQATT, CDR2 SNEGSKA (reference sequence). Trimming at V came to 7 bases and at J to 3 bases, leaving 8 bases not matched to a gene. This CDR3 has 13 amino acids. CDR3 DNA: TGCAGTGTCATTAGCGGGGTAGGCTACGAGCAGTACTTC. Amino acids: CSVISGVGYEQYF.

This chain uses TRBV5-1 with TRBJ2-7; D remains ambiguous. V dropped 5 bases and J dropped 6 bases, with 15 bases sitting between them. Germline assignment: CDR1 SGHRS and CDR2 YFSETQ. The CDR3 length is 13 residues. The CDR3 nucleotides read TGCGCCAGCAGTTACGGCCTTTCAGTCGAGCAGTACTTC. Translation: CASSYGLSVEQYF.

In regard to this clonotype: One end of the junction fails to match germline, which may point to a read error. This sequence joins TRBV7-3 and TRBJ1-2, with TRBD1 matching 10 bases. CDR3 length: 11 amino acids. Germline V gene data show CDR1 as SGHTA and CDR2 as FQGTGA. CDR3 sequence (DNA): TGCAGCGCCGGGACAGGGGCTGGCTACACCTTC. This sequence encodes CSAGTGAGYTF.

This clonotype appeared a single time. The chain recombines TRBV25-1 with TRBJ2-6, with TRBD2 as a possible D gene (7 bases). Germline-derived CDR1 and CDR2 are MGHDK and SYGVNS. Trimming took 4 bases from V and 0 from J, leaving 10 bases between them. The CDR3 consists of 16 residues. CDR3 sequence (DNA): TGTGCCAGCAGTGGGGGGGGCAGCTCTGGGGCCAACGTCCTGACTTTC. Its protein is CASSGGGSSGANVLTF. The full variable domain, completed using reference TRBV25-1 and TRBJ2-6, is EADIYQTPRYLVIGTGKKITLECSQTMGHDKMYWYQQDPGMELHLIHYSYGVNSTEKGDLSSESTVSRIRTEHFPLTLESARPSHTSQYLCASSGGGSSGANVLTFGAGSRLTVL.

This clonotype was detected only once. This rearrangement joins TRBV2 to TRBJ2-5; the match to TRBD2 covers 7 bases. CDR1 is SNHLY and CDR2 is FYNNEI in the germline V gene. V trimming: 6 bases; J trimming: 13 bases; junction bases outside the gene matches: 11. This CDR3 comprises 12 residues. This CDR3 is CASRRGREARYF. In nucleotides, the CDR3 is TGTGCCAGCAGGCGGGGACGGGAGGCCCGGTACTTC.

This clonotype was counted a single time. V is TRBV20-1 and J is TRBJ2-7; D unresolved. V lost 3 bases, J lost 3 bases, and 9 bases lay in between. The CDR3 runs 12 residues. Per germline, CDR1 DFQATT and CDR2 SNEGSKA (reference sequence). CDR3 nucleotide sequence: TGCAGTGCTAGCACGGTCCTCTACGAGCAGTACTTC. This encodes CSASTVLYEQYF.

The table lists this clonotype with a few counts. The rearrangement links TRBV11-1 to TRBJ2-1; 10 positions match TRBD2. Losses at the gene ends were 5 bases for V and 3 bases for J; bases not matched to a gene: 10. Germline CDR1 and CDR2: SGHAT and FQDESV (reference sequence). The length of the CDR3 is 17 residues. The CDR3 sequence: CASSGGLAVAGYNEQFF. The CDR3, as DNA: TGTGCCAGCAGCGGCGGACTAGCGGTTGCCGGCTACAATGAGCAGTTCTTC.

The CDR3 here is CATSDWDSGWVPQHF. The CDR3 nucleotides are TGTGCCACCAGTGATTGGGATAGCGGATGGGTGCCCCAGCATTTT. The chain has TRBV24-1 and TRBJ1-5; D unclear. The V and J ends lost 2 bases and 9 bases respectively, with 16 bases between them. CDR3 size: 15 residues. Germline loops: CDR1 KGHDR, CDR2 SFDVKD.

The chain couples TRBV19 to TRBJ2-5, with a possible D match to TRBD2 (6 bases). Germline CDR1 is LNHDA and CDR2 is SQIVND (reference sequence). This CDR3 comprises 12 residues. V lost 5 bases and J lost 7, with 11 bases in between. The CDR3 nucleotides are TGTGCCAGTAGTGTTTTGCGGGGGACCCAGTACTTC. Residues: CASSVLRGTQYF. The full variable domain, rest sourced from reference TRBV19 and TRBJ2-5, is DGGITQSPKYLFRKEGQNVTLSCEQNLNHDAMYWYRQDPGQGLRLIYYSQIVNDFQKGDIAEGYSVSREKKESFPLTVTSAQKNPTAFYLCASSVLRGTQYFGPGTRLLVL.

This clonotype was seen a handful of times. V is TRBV10-3 and J is TRBJ1-1; TRBD1 is a possible D gene (6 bases). CDR3 length: 14 residues. Per the germline V gene, CDR1 is ENHRY and CDR2 is SYGVKD. Trimming took 10 bases from V and 1 from J, leaving 16 bases between them. The DNA of the CDR3 is TGTGCCAGTAGCGGGGGCGCGGGGAACACTGAAGCTTTCTTT. Protein product: CASSGGAGNTEAFF.

This clonotype was seen ten or more times. The CDR3 here is CASSKGSGNTIYF. DNA of the CDR3: TGTGCCAGCAGTAAGGGCTCTGGAAACACCATATATTTT. The chain has TRBV6-1 and TRBJ1-3; D is unresolved. The CDR3 runs 13 residues. CDR1 and CDR2 (germline): MNHNS, SASEGT. The ends were cut back, 5 bases at V and 0 bases at J, with 5 bases in the middle.